The 5 T cell receptor beta chains listed next were all sequenced from one sample in a study of T cells in Graves' hyperthyroidism and ophthalmopathy. The investigators amplified TCR beta CDR3 regions from RNA transcripts. TCR CDR3 underwent first-round RT-PCR with the HTBI primer set. One entry per CDR3 protein, called by TCRdb with MiXCR from the multiplex PCR reads. The sample includes over 250,000 distinct CDR3 sequences, less than 30% of them seen just once. The sequencing sample was made of blood. Receptors originate from a man aged 40-55 years with Graves' hyperthyroidism that later progressed to Graves' ophthalmopathy.

This clonotype showed up just a few times. CDR3 loop: CASSNLGLQETQYF. For the CDR3, the DNA is TGTGCCAGCAGTAATCTGGGACTGCAAGAGACCCAGTACTTC. The gene calls are TRBV6-4 and TRBJ2-5; TRBD2 might be the D (6 bases). Germline assignment: CDR1 MRHNA and CDR2 SNTAGT. CDR3 length: 14 residues. The V end was cut by 5 bases, the J end by 2 bases, with 12 bases between.

This clonotype has only one observation. V usage is TRBV3-1 and J usage is TRBJ2-7, with 8 positions matching TRBD2. The V gene's germline CDR1 is LGHDT and CDR2 YNNKEL (reference sequence). CDR3 length equals 19 residues. V was clipped by 2 bases and J by 2 bases; unmatched bases: 17. The CDR3 DNA reads TGTGCCAGCAGCCAAAAGATCCCTCCGGGACTAGAGACGACCTACGAGCAGTACTTC. Translated: CASSQKIPPGLETTYEQYF.

This clonotype was counted many times. V usage is TRBV6-1 and J usage is TRBJ1-1, with D tentatively TRBD1 (5 bases). This CDR3 region has 14 residues. Germline CDR1 MNHNS, CDR2 SASEGT. V was clipped by 6 bases and J by 2 bases, with 13 bases between them. The CDR3 protein is CASRPQGGNTEAFF. The DNA for the CDR3 is TGTGCCAGCAGACCCCAGGGTGGTAACACTGAAGCTTTCTTT.

The chain joins TRBV5-1 to TRBJ1-1; tentatively, D is TRBD1 (6 bases). V was cut by 1 base and J by 0 bases, with 16 bases left in between. Germline lookup yields CDR1 SGHRS and CDR2 YFSETQ. This CDR3 has 17 amino acids. CDR3 protein: CASSLFRSGVMNTEAFF. The CDR3 DNA reads as TGCGCCAGCAGCTTGTTTCGGTCAGGGGTGATGAACACTGAAGCTTTCTTT.

This clonotype was seen just once. The chain joins TRBV6-4 to TRBJ1-2; D may be TRBD1 (6 bases). V gave up 2 bases and J gave up 0 bases, with 19 bases separating them. CDR1 and CDR2 from the germline V gene are MRHNA and SNTAGT. The CDR3 runs 18 residues. CDR3 in DNA: TGTGCCAGCAGTGACCCTCCTCCATGGGGGGCCTCTAACTATGGCTACACCTTC. It encodes CASSDPPPWGASNYGYTF.